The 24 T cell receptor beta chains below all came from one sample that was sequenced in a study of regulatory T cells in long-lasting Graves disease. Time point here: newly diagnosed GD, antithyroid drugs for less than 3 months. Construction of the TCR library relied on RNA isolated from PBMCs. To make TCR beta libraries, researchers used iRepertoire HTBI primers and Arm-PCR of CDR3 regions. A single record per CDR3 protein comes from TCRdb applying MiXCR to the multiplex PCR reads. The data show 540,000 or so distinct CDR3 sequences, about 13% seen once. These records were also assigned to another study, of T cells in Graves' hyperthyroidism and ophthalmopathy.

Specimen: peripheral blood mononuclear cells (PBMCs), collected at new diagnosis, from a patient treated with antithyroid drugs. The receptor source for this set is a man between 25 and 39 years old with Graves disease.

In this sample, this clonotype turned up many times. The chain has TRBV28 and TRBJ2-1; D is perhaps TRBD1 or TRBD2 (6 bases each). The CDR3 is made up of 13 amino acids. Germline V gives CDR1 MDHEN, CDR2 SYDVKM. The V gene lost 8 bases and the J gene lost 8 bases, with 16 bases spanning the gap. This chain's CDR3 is CASLGGGRDEQFF. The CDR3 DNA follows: TGTGCCAGCCTAGGAGGGGGTCGCGATGAGCAGTTCTTC.

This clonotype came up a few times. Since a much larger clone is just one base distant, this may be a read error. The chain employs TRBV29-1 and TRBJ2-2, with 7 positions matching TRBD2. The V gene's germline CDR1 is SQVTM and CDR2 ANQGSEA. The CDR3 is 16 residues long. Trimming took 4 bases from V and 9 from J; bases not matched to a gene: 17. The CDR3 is CSVAFPSSGMVRELFF. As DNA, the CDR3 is TGCAGCGTTGCCTTCCCGTCTAGCGGCATGGTCAGGGAGCTGTTTTTT.

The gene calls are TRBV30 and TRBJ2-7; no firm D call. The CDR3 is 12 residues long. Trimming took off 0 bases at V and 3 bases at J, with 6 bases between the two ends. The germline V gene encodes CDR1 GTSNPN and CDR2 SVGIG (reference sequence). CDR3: CAWSVLVYEQYF. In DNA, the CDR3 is TGTGCCTGGAGTGTATTAGTCTACGAGCAGTACTTC.

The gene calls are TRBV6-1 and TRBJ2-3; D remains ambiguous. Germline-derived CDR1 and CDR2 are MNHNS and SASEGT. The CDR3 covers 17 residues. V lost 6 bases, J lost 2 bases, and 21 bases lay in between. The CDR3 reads CASRHLRRTGYTDTQYF. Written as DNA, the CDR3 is TGTGCCAGCAGACACCTCCGTAGGACCGGATACACAGATACGCAGTATTTT.

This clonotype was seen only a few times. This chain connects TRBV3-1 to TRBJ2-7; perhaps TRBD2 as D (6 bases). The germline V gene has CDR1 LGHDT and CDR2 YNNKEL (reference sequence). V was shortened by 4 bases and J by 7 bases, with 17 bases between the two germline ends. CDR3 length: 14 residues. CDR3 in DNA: TGTGCCAGCAGCCCCACGGGCGATCGGGGGGAGCAGTACTTC. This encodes CASSPTGDRGEQYF.

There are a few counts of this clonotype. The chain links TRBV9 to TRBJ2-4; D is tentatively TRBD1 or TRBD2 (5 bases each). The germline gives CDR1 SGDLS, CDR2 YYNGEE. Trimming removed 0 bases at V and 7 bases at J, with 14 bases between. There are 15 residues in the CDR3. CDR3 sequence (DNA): TGTGCCAGCAGCGTAGGAGGGACCCCGGGGAACATTCAGTACTTC. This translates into CASSVGGTPGNIQYF.

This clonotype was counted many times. CDR3 in amino acids: CAISESVSGTPLKDTF. CDR3 DNA sequence: TGTGCCATCAGTGAGTCGGTTTCCGGGACACCTTTGAAGGACACCTTC. This chain links TRBV10-3 with TRBJ1-2; perhaps TRBD1 as D (6 bases). Germline CDR1 reads ENHRY; CDR2 reads SYGVKD. This CDR3 has 16 residues. V lost 0 bases and J lost 12, with 23 bases in between.

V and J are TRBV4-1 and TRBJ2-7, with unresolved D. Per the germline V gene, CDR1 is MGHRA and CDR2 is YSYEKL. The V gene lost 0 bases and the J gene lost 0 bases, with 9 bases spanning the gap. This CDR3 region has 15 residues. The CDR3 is CASSQEEATSYEQYF. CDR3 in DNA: TGCGCCAGCAGCCAAGAAGAAGCAACCTCCTACGAGCAGTACTTC.

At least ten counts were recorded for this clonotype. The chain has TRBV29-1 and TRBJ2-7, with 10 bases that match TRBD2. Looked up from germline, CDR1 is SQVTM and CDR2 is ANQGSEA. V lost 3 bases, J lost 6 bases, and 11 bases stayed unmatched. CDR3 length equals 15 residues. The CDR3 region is CSVEGASGRFSEQYF. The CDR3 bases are TGCAGCGTTGAGGGCGCTAGCGGGAGATTCTCCGAGCAGTACTTC.

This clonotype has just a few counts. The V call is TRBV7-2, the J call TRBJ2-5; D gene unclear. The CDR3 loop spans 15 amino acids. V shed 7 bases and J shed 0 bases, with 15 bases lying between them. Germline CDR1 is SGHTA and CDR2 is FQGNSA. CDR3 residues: CASTTPDPYQETQYF. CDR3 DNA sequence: TGTGCCAGCACCACTCCCGACCCATACCAAGAGACCCAGTACTTC.

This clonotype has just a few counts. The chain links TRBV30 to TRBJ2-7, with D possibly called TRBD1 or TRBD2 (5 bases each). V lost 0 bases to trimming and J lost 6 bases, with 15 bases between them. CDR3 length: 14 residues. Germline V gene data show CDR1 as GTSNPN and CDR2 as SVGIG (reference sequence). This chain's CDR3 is CAWSVRDGVSEQYF. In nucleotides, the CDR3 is TGTGCCTGGAGTGTCCGGGACGGAGTAAGCGAGCAGTACTTC.

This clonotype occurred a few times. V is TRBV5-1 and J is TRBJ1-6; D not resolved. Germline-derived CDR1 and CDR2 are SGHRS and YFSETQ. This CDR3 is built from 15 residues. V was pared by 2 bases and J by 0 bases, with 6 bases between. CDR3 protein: CASSLQSSYNSPLHF. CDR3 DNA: TGCGCCAGCAGCTTACAGAGCTCCTATAATTCACCCCTCCACTTT.

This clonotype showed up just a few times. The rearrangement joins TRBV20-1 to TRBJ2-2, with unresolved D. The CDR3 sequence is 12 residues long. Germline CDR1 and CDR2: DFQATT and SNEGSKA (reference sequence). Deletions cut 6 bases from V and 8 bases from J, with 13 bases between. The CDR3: CSALEAPGELFF. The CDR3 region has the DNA TGCAGTGCCCTAGAGGCCCCAGGGGAGCTGTTTTTT.

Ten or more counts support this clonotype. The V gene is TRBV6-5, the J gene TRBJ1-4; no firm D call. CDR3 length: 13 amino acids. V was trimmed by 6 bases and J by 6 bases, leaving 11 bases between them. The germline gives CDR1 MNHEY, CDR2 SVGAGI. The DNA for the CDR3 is TGTGCCAGCAGGTACCGGGAGGATGAAAAACTGTTTTTT. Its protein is CASRYREDEKLFF.

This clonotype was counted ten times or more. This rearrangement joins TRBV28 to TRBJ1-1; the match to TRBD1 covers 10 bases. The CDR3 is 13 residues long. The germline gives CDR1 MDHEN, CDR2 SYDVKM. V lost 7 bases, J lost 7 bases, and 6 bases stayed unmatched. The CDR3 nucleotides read TGTGCCAGCACCTCGGGACAGGGGAGTGAAGCTTTCTTT. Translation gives CASTSGQGSEAFF.

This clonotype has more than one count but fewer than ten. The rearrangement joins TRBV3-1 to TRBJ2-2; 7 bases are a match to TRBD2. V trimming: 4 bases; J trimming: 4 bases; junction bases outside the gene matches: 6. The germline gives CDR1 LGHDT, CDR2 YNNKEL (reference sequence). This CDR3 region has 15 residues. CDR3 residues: CASSPKLAITGELFF. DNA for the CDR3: TGTGCCAGCAGCCCCAAACTAGCGATCACCGGGGAGCTGTTTTTT.

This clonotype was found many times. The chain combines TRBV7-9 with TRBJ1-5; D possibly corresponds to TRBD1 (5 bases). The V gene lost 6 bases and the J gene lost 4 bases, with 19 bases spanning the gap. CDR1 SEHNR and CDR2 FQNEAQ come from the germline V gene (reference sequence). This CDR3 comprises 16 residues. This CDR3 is CASSQPGLGGNQPQHF. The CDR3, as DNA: TGTGCCAGCAGTCAACCTGGACTTGGGGGGAATCAGCCCCAGCATTTT.

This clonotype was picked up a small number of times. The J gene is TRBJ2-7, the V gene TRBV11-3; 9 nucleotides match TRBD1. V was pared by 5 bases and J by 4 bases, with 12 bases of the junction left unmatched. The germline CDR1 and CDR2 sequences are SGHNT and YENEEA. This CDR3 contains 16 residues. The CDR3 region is CASSPIPGQGLYEQYF. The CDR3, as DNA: TGTGCCAGCAGCCCAATTCCGGGACAGGGTCTTTACGAGCAGTACTTC.

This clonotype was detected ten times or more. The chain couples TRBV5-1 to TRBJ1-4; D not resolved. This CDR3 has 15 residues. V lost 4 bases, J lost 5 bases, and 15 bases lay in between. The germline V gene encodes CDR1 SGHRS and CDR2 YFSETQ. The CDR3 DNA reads TGCGCCAGCAGCCCCAGGCGGGGAGGGAATGAAAAACTGTTTTTT. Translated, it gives CASSPRRGGNEKLFF.

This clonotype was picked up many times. In DNA, the CDR3 is TGTGCCACCAGTGGTAATATAAAGGACCGAGGGCATCAGCCCCAGCATTTT. It encodes CATSGNIKDRGHQPQHF. The chain employs TRBV24-1 and TRBJ1-5; D uncertain. Trimming pared 5 bases from V and 5 bases from J, leaving 21 bases between. CDR3 size: 17 residues. Germline V gene sequence: CDR1 KGHDR, CDR2 SFDVKD.

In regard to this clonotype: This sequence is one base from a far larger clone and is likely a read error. The CDR3 protein is CASSLALSLTDTQYF. The CDR3 DNA sequence: TGTGCCAGCAGCTTAGCGCTGTCACTCACAGATACGCAGTATTTT. V gene TRBV7-2 combines with J gene TRBJ2-3; D gene ambiguous. CDR1 is SGHTA, CDR2 FQGNSA, per germline. Trimming shortened V by 0 bases and J by 2 bases, and 9 bases separated the two germline ends. The CDR3 is 15 residues long.

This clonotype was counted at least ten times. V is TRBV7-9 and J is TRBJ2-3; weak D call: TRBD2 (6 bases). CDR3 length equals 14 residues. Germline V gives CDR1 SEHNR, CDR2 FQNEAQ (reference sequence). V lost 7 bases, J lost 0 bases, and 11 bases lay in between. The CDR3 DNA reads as TGTGCCAGCAACCGGGGGACGAGCACAGATACGCAGTATTTT. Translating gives CASNRGTSTDTQYF.

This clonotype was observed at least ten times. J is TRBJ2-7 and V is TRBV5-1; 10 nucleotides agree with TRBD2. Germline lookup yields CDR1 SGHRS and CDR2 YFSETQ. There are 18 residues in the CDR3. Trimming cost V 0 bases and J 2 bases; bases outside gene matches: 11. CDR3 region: CASSLGPSGSPITYEQYF. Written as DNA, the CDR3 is TGCGCCAGCAGCTTGGGCCCTAGCGGGAGTCCCATCACCTACGAGCAGTACTTC.

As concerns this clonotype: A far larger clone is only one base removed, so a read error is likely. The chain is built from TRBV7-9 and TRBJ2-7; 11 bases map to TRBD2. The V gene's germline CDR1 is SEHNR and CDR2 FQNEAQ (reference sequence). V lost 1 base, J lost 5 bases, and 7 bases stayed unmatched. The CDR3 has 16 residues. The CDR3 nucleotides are TGTGCCAGCAGCTTAGAACTAGCGGGAGCAGGCGACGAGCAGTACTTC. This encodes CASSLELAGAGDEQYF.